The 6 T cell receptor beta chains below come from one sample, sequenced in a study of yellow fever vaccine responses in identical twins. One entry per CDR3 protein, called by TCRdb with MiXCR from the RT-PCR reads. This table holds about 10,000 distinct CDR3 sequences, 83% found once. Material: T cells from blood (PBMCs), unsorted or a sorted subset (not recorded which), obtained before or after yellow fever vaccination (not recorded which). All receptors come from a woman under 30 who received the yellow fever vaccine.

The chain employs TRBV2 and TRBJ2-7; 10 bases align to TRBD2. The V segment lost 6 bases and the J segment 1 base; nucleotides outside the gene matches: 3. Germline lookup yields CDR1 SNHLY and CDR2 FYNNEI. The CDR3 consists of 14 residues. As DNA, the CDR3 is TGTGCCAGCAGACAGCGGGGGGGTTCCTACGAGCAGTACGTC. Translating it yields CASRQRGGSYEQYV.

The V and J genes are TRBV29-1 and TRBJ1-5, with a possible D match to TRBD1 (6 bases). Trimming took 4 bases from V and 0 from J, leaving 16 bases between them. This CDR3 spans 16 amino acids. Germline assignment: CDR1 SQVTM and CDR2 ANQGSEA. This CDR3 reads CSVAFMTGDSNQPQHF. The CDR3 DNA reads TGCAGCGTTGCCTTCATGACAGGAGATAGCAATCAGCCCCAGCATTTT.

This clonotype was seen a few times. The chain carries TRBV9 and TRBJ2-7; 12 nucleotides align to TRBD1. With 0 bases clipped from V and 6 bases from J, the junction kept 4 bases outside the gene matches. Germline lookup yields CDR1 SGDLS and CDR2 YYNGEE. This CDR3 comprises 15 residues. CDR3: CASSVAGTGGVEQYF. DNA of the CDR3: TGTGCCAGCAGCGTAGCCGGGACAGGGGGCGTCGAGCAGTACTTC.

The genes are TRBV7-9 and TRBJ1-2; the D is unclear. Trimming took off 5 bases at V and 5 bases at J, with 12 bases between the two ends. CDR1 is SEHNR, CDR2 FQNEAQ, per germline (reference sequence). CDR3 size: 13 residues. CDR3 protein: CASSPGWDYGYTF. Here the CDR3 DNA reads TGTGCCAGCAGCCCAGGCTGGGATTATGGCTACACCTTC.

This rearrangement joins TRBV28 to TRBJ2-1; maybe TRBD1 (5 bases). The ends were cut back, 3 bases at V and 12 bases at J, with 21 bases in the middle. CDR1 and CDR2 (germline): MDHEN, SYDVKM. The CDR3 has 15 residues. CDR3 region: CASSLRLRTQFGQFF. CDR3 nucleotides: TGTGCCAGCAGTTTGAGGCTGAGGACACAATTTGGGCAGTTCTTC.

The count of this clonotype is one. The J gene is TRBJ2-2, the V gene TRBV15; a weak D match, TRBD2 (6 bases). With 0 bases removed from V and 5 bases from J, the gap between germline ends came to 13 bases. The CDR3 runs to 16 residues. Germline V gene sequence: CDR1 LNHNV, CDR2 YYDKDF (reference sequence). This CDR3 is CATSRDEGRLTGELFF. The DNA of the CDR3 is TGTGCCACCAGCAGAGATGAGGGGAGGCTAACCGGGGAGCTGTTTTTT. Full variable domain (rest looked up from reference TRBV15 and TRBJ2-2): DAMVIQNPRYQVTQFGKPVTLSCSQTLNHNVMYWYQQKSSQAPKLLFHYYDKDFNNEADTPDNFQSRRPNTSFCFLDIRSPGLGDTAMYLCATSRDEGRLTGELFFGEGSRLTVL.